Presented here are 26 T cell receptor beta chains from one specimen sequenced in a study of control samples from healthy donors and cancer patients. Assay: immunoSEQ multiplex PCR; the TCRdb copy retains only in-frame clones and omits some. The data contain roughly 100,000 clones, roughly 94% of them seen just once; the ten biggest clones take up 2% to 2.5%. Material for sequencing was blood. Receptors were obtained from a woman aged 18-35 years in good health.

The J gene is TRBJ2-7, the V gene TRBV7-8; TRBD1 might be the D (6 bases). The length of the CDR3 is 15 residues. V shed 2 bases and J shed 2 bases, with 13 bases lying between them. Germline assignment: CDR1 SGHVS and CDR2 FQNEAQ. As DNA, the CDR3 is TGTGCCAGCAGCTTATTGCGAGGACAGCCCTACGAGCAGTACTTC. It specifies CASSLLRGQPYEQYF.

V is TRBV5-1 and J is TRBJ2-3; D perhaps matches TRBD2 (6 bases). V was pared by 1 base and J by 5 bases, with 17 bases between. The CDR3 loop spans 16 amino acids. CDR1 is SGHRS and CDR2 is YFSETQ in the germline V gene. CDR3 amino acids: CASSLFAGRGRDTQYF. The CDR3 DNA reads TGCGCCAGCAGCTTGTTCGCGGGGCGAGGGAGAGATACGCAGTATTTT. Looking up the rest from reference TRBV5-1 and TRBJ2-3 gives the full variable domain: KAGVTQTPRYLIKTRGQQVTLSCSPISGHRSVSWYQQTPGQGLQFLFEYFSETQRNKGNFPGRFSGRQFSNSRSEMNVSTLELGDSALYLCASSLFAGRGRDTQYFGPGTRLTVL.

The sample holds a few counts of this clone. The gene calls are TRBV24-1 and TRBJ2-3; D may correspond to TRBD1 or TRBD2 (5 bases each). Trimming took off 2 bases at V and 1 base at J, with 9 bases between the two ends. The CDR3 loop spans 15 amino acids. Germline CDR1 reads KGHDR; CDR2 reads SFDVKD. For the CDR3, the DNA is TGTGCCACCAGTGATTACGGGGCAGGCACAGATACGCAGTATTTT. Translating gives CATSDYGAGTDTQYF.

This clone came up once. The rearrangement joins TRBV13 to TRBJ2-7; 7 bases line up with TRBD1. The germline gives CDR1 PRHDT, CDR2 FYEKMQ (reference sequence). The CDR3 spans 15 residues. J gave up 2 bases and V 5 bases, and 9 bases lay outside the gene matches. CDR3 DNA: TGTGCCAGCAGCCCCACGACAGGGAAGACCTACGAGCAGTACTTC. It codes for CASSPTTGKTYEQYF.

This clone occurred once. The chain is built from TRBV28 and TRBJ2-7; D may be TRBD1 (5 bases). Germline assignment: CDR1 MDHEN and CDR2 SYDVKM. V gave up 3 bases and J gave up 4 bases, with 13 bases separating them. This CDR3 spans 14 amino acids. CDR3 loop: CASSFLGRWYEQYF. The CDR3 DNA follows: TGTGCCAGCAGTTTTCTGGGGCGGTGGTACGAGCAGTACTTC.

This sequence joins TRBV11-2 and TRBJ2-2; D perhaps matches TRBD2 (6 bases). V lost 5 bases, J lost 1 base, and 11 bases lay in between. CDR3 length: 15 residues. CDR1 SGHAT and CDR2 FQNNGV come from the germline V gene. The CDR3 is CASSGNSGNTGELFF. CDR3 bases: TGTGCCAGCAGCGGGAATAGCGGGAACACCGGGGAGCTGTTTTTT.

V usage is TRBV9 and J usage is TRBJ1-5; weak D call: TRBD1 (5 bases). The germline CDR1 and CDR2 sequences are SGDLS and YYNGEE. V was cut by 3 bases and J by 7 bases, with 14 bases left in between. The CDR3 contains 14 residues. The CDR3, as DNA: TGTGCCAGCAGCGGAGGACAAGCTGGGCAGCCCCAGCATTTT. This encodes CASSGGQAGQPQHF.

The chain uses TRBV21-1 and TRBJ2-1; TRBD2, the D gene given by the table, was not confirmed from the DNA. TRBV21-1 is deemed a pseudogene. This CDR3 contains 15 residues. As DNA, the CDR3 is TGTGCCAGCAGCAATCACGGCGGGGGGGCCGATGAGCAGTTCTTC. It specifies CASSNHGGGADEQFF.

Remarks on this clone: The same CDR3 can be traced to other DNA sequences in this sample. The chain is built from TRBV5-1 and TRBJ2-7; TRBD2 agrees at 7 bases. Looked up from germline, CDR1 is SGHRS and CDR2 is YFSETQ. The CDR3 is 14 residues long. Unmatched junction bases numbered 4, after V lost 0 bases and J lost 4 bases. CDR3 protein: CASSLVQGGYEQYF. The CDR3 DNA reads TGCGCCAGCAGCTTGGTGCAGGGAGGGTACGAGCAGTACTTC.

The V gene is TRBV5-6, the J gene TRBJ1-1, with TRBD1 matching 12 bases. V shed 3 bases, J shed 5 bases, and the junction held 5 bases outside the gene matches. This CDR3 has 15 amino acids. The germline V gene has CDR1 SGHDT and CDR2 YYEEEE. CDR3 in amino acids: CASSWGQGARTEAFF. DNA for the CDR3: TGTGCCAGCAGCTGGGGACAGGGGGCTAGGACTGAAGCTTTCTTT.

The CDR3 DNA reads TGTGCCAGCAGTTTGGGTAGGACACCTAATGAAAAACTGTTTTTT. Residues: CASSLGRTPNEKLFF. The chain carries TRBV28 and TRBJ1-4, with a tentative D call TRBD1 (5 bases). The germline V gene encodes CDR1 MDHEN and CDR2 SYDVKM. There are 15 residues in the CDR3. The V end was cut by 3 bases, the J end by 3 bases, with 11 bases between.

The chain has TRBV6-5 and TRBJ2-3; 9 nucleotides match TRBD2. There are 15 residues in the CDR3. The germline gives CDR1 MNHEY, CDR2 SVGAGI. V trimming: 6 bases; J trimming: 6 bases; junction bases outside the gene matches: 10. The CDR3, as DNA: TGTGCCAGCAGCCTTGAGGTGCTAGCGGGGGATACGCAGTATTTT. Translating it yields CASSLEVLAGDTQYF.

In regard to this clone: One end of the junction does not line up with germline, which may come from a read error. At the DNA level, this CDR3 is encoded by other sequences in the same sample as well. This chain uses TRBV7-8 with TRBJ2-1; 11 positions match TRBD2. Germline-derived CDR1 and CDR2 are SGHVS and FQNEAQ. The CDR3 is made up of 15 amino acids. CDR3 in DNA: TGCGCCAGCAGCGTACTAGCGGGAGAGCTGGATGAGCAGTTCTTC. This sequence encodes CASSVLAGELDEQFF.

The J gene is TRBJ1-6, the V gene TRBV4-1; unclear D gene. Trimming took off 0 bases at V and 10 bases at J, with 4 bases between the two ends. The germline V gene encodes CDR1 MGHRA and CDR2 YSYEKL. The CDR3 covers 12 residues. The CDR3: CASSQETSPLHF. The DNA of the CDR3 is TGCGCCAGCAGCCAAGAAACCTCACCCCTCCACTTT.

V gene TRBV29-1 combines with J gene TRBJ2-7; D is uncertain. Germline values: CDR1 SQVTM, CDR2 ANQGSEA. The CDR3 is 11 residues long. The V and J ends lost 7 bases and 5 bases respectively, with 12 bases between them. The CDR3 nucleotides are TGCAGCGCTCCTGTTGGTAACGAGCAGTACTTC. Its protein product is CSAPVGNEQYF.

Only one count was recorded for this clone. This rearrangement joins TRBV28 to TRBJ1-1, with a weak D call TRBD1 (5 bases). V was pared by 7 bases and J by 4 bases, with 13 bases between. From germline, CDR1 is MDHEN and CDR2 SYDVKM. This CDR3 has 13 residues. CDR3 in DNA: TGTGCCAGCAAATGGGGCAGCCGCACTGAAGCTTTCTTT. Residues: CASKWGSRTEAFF.

The CDR3 region has the DNA TGTGCCAGCAGCCAGTCGGGGCGCAATGAGCAGTTCTTC. Translated: CASSQSGRNEQFF. V is TRBV9 and J is TRBJ2-1; D may correspond to TRBD1 or TRBD2 (5 bases each). In germline, CDR1 is SGDLS, CDR2 YYNGEE. V lost 4 bases and J lost 6, with 11 bases in between. The CDR3 has 13 residues.

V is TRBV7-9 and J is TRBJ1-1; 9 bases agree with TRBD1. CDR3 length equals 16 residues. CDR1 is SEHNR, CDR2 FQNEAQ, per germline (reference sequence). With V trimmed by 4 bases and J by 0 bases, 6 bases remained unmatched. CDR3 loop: CASSSRDRDMNTEAFF. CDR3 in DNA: TGTGCCAGCAGCTCGCGGGACAGGGATATGAACACTGAAGCTTTCTTT.

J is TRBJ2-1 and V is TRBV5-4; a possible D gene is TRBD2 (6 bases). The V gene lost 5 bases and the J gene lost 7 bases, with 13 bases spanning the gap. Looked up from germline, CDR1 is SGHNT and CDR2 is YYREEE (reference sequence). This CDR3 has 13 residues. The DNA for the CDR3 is TGTGCCAGCAGGGGGGAGGTTGCGAATGAGCAGTTCTTC. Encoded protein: CASRGEVANEQFF.

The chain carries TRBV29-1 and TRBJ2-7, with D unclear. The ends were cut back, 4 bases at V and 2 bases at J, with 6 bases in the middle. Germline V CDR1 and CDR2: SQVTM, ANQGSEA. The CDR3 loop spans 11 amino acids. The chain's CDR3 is CSVGKTYEQYF. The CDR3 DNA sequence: TGCAGCGTTGGGAAAACCTACGAGCAGTACTTC.

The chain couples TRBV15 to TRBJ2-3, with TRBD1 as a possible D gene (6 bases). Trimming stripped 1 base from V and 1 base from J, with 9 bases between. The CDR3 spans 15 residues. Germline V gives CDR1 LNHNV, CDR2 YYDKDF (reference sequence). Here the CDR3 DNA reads TGTGCCACCAGCAGAGGGGGGCAGGGCACAGATACGCAGTATTTT. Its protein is CATSRGGQGTDTQYF.

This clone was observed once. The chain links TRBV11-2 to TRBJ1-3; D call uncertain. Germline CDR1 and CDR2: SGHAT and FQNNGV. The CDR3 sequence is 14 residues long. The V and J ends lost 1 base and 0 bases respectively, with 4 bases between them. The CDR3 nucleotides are TGTGCCAGCAGCTTAGTAGGCTCTGGAAACACCATATATTTT. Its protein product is CASSLVGSGNTIYF.

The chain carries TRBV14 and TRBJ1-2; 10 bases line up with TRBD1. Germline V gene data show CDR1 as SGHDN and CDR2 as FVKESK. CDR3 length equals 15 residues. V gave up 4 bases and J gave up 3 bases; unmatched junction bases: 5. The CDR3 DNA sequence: TGTGCCAGCAGCCCCTTAGGACAGGGGGACTATGGCTACACCTTC. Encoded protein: CASSPLGQGDYGYTF.

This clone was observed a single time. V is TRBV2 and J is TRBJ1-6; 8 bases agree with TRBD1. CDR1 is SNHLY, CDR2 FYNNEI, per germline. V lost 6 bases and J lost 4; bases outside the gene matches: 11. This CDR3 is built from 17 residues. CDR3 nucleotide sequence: TGTGCCAGCAGAGTCCCCGGGACAGGCGAATATAATTCACCCCTCCACTTT. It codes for CASRVPGTGEYNSPLHF.

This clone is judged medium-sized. In DNA form, the CDR3 reads TGTGCCAGCAGTTTACAGGAGCGAGCTGAAGCTTTCTTT. Protein: CASSLQERAEAFF. The chain recombines TRBV6-2 or TRBV6-3 with TRBJ1-1, with a tentative D call TRBD1 (5 bases). The CDR3 is 13 residues long. From germline, CDR1 is MNHEY and CDR2 SVGEGT. The germline V and J ends were trimmed by 4 bases and 6 bases, with 12 bases remaining between them.

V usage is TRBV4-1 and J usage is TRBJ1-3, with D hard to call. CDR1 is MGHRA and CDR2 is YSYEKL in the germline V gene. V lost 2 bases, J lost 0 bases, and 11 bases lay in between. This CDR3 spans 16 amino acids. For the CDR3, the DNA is TGCGCCAGCAGCCAAACTCCACCCGTCTCTGGAAACACCATATATTTT. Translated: CASSQTPPVSGNTIYF.